A single sample gave rise to the 20 T cell receptor beta chains below, sequenced in a study of tissue T cells after allogeneic stem cell transplantation. Here immunoSEQ multiplex PCR was the method, and the copy in TCRdb shows in-frame clones only, minus some. The profile shows about 3,000 clones, about 48% of them singletons. Time point of the sample: mouse harvest day 14 after allogeneic transplant. Tail vein injection delivered 10^7 T-cell-depleted bone marrow cells and 10^6 splenic CD5+ T cells. Specimen: lymph node tissue. The source is a female BALB/c mouse given C57BL/6 T cells with graft-versus-host disease after an allogeneic hematopoietic cell transplant.

Only a few counts were recorded for this clone. All gene names here are mouse names. The read halts 1 residue ahead of the CDR3 end, with the missing end drawn from the germline J gene. V gene TRBV15 combines with J gene TRBJ2-7, with a possible D match to TRBD2 (6 bases). This CDR3 has 13 amino acids. Trimming took off 3 bases at V and 1 base at J, with 7 bases between the two ends. The germline CDR1 and CDR2 sequences are SGHND and FRSKSL. CDR3 DNA, as far as it was read: TGTGCCAGCAGTTTGGGGGGATCCTATGAACAGTAC. The encoded protein is CASSLGGSYEQY. The CDR3, in full, reads CASSLGGSYEQYF.

Note on this clone: The listed genes are named as in mouse. From the germline J gene comes the end of the CDR3, since the read stops 1 residue before it. The gene calls are TRBV26 and TRBJ2-7; D is perhaps TRBD2 (6 bases). Germline V lookup: CDR1 KGHPV, CDR2 FQNQEV (reference sequence). The V end was cut by 5 bases, the J end by 4 bases, with 15 bases between. The CDR3 loop spans 14 amino acids. CDR3 loop: CASSIRAGGYEQYF. The sequenced part of the CDR3 DNA is TGTGCCAGCAGTATACGGGCGGGGGGATATGAACAGTAC.

A remark on this clone: Mouse germline and gene names are used. The part of the CDR3 DNA that was read is TGCACCTGCAGTGCAGCCGGTTCTGGAAATACGCTCTAT. Its protein product is CTCSAAGSGNTLY. The whole CDR3 protein reads CTCSAAGSGNTLYF. The rearrangement links TRBV1 to TRBJ1-3; D gene uncertain. With the read ending 1 residue before the CDR3 end, the germline J gene is used to fill in that end. Germline assignment: CDR1 NSQYPW and CDR2 LRSPGD (reference sequence). Trimming removed 1 base from V and 0 bases from J, with 4 bases in between. The length of the CDR3 is 14 residues.

This clone is judged large. Gene names and germline refer to mouse. Read coverage stops 1 residue before the CDR3 terminus; the germline J gene supplies the remainder. The rearrangement joins TRBV13-1 to TRBJ2-7, with 8 bases that match TRBD2. Germline V lookup: CDR1 NSHNY, CDR2 SYGAGN. The CDR3 loop spans 14 amino acids. V lost 0 bases to trimming and J lost 4 bases; unmatched junction nucleotides: 3. The CDR3 bases that were read are TGTGCCAGCAGTGATGCAACTGGGGGATATGAACAGTAC. Its protein product is CASSDATGGYEQY. The CDR3 as a whole reads CASSDATGGYEQYF.

On this clone: The genes are named according to mouse. The CDR3 end is not reached by the read, which stops 1 residue before it; the germline J gene fills it in. The genes are TRBV3 and TRBJ1-1; D unresolved. Germline V gene data show CDR1 as SNHLY and CDR2 as FYNGKV (reference sequence). The V gene lost 1 base and the J gene lost 0 bases, with 3 bases spanning the gap. The CDR3 spans 13 residues. This CDR3 is CASSLDPNTEVFF. The CDR3 DNA, read in part, is TGTGCCAGCAGCTTAGACCCAAACACAGAAGTCTTC.

A note on this clone: The listed genes are named as in mouse. The read terminates 1 residue ahead of where the CDR3 ends, so the germline J gene completes it. The chain joins TRBV16 to TRBJ2-5; D may match TRBD1 or TRBD2 (5 bases each). V was cut by 3 bases and J by 3 bases, with 10 bases left in between. This CDR3 contains 14 residues. Germline V gene sequence: CDR1 SGHSA, CDR2 FRNQAP. The CDR3 region is CASSFGTGQDTQYF. CDR3 bases read: TGTGCAAGCAGCTTCGGGACGGGACAAGACACCCAGTAC.

In the case of this clone: Each gene name is a mouse one. The CDR3 is cut off 1 residue early in the read; its end comes from the germline J gene. V and J are TRBV17 and TRBJ1-5, with D uncertain. The germline V gene encodes CDR1 MNHDT and CDR2 YYDKIL. Deletions cut 1 base from V and 9 bases from J, with 7 bases between. This CDR3 comprises 12 residues. Incomplete CDR3 DNA: TGTGCTAGCAGTAGAGGGGCGGGGGCTCCGCTT. Its translation is CASSRGAGAPL. The complete CDR3 protein is CASSRGAGAPLF.

This clone is termed medium-sized. Mouse gene names apply. The read terminates 1 residue before the CDR3 end, so the remaining end is supplied by the germline J gene. The gene calls are TRBV1 and TRBJ2-1; D call uncertain. V lost 3 bases and J lost 5, with 2 bases in between. The germline gives CDR1 NSQYPW, CDR2 LRSPGD (reference sequence). This CDR3 has 11 amino acids. CDR3 region: CTCSADAEQFF. The CDR3 DNA, read in part, is TGCACCTGCAGTGCCGATGCTGAGCAGTTC.

About this clone itself: Gene names are the mouse ones. This chain's CDR3 is CASSPRGADTEVFF. The part of the CDR3 DNA that was read is TGTGCAAGCAGCCCCCGGGGGGCGGACACAGAAGTCTTC. The V gene is TRBV16, the J gene TRBJ1-1, with a tentative D call TRBD1 (6 bases). From the germline J gene comes the end of the CDR3, since the read stops 1 residue before it. From germline, CDR1 is SGHSA and CDR2 FRNQAP. Trimming pared 5 bases from V and 3 bases from J, leaving 13 bases between. CDR3 length: 14 amino acids.

About this clone: These gene names are mouse names. Sequencing ends 1 residue short of the CDR3 end; the germline J gene provides the rest. This rearrangement joins TRBV5 to TRBJ1-2; no firm D call. Per the germline V gene, CDR1 is LGHNA and CDR2 is YNLKQL (reference sequence). V was trimmed by 0 bases and J by 2 bases, leaving 4 bases between them. This CDR3 spans 13 amino acids. The CDR3 loop reads CASSQDQNSDYTF. CDR3 DNA, as far as it was read: TGTGCCAGCAGCCAAGATCAGAACTCCGACTACACC.

This clone is labeled as medium-sized (0.01 to 0.1%). Gene names are mouse gene names. The read gets to within 1 residue of the CDR3 end, and the germline J gene fills in the rest. The chain joins TRBV26 to TRBJ2-7; 7 bases are a match to TRBD1. The V gene's germline CDR1 is KGHPV and CDR2 FQNQEV (reference sequence). Trimming removed 4 bases from V and 3 bases from J; junction bases left unmatched: 6. The CDR3 is 14 amino acids. Here the CDR3 reads CASSRPGTVYEQYF. The part of the CDR3 DNA that was read is TGTGCCAGCAGTCGTCCCGGGACAGTCTATGAACAGTAC. The complete variable domain, with remaining parts taken from reference TRBV26 and TRBJ2-7, reads NSKVIQTPRYLVKGQGQKAKMRCIPEKGHPVVFWYQQNKNNEFKFLINFQNQEVLQQIDMTEKRFSAECPSNSPCSLEIQSSEAGDSALYLCASSRPGTVYEQYFGPGTRLTVL.

As regards this clone: Mouse names are used for the genes. This CDR3 reads CASSSPGNTEVFF. CDR3 DNA (partial): TGTGCCAGCAGCTCCCCGGGAAACACAGAAGTCTTC. This chain connects TRBV3 to TRBJ1-1; the D is unclear. The read comes to an end 1 residue before the CDR3 does, leaving the germline J gene to fill in the end. Germline CDR1 reads SNHLY; CDR2 reads FYNGKV (reference sequence). Trimming took off 4 bases at V and 1 base at J, with 7 bases between the two ends. The CDR3 consists of 13 residues.

As to this clone: Mouse germline and gene names are used. The read ends 1 residue before the CDR3 terminus; that terminus is restored from the germline J gene. The chain links TRBV5 to TRBJ2-4, with 10 positions matching TRBD2. V lost 3 bases and J lost 7; bases outside the gene matches: 7. Germline CDR1 is LGHNA and CDR2 is YNLKQL (reference sequence). This CDR3 spans 15 amino acids. CDR3 amino acids: CASSHKTGTGDTLYF. The part of the CDR3 DNA that was read is TGTGCCAGCAGCCATAAAACCGGGACTGGGGACACCTTGTAC.

Details on this clone: Mouse germline and gene names are used. The read falls 1 residue short of the CDR3 end, and the missing part is taken from the germline J gene. The chain recombines TRBV29 with TRBJ2-3; TRBD1 matches at 10 bases. Germline values: CDR1 MSHET, CDR2 SYDVDS. Unmatched junction bases numbered 0, after V lost 6 bases and J lost 9 bases. The CDR3 runs 11 residues. This CDR3 is CASRGQGTLYF. The sequenced part of the CDR3 DNA is TGTGCTAGCAGGGGACAGGGGACGCTGTAT.

This clone was counted between two and nine times. Gene names are mouse gene names. Sequencing ends 1 residue short of the CDR3 end; the germline J gene provides the rest. The V and J genes are TRBV26 and TRBJ1-1; D perhaps matches TRBD1 (5 bases). Germline assignment: CDR1 KGHPV and CDR2 FQNQEV (reference sequence). This CDR3 region has 12 residues. V was clipped by 0 bases and J by 8 bases, with 7 bases between them. The CDR3 DNA, read in part, is TGTGCCAGCAGTCTGTCGGGGGGTGAAGTCTTC. This gives the protein CASSLSGGEVF. The CDR3 reads in full as CASSLSGGEVFF.

On this clone itself: Gene names are the mouse ones. The read comes to an end 1 residue before the CDR3 does, leaving the germline J gene to fill in the end. This chain uses TRBV16 with TRBJ2-4; perhaps TRBD1 as D (5 bases). Trimming pared 0 bases from V and 6 bases from J, leaving 10 bases between. This CDR3 comprises 14 residues. CDR1 is SGHSA, CDR2 FRNQAP, per germline. The CDR3 loop reads CASSLEAGRNTLYF. The CDR3 bases that were read are TGTGCAAGCAGCTTAGAGGCAGGGAGGAACACCTTGTAC.

Turning to this clone: Gene names denote mouse genes. The read comes to an end 1 residue before the CDR3 does, leaving the germline J gene to fill in the end. J is TRBJ1-3 and V is TRBV1; D might be TRBD1 (6 bases). Per the germline V gene, CDR1 is NSQYPW and CDR2 is LRSPGD (reference sequence). CDR3 length: 13 amino acids. The V end was cut by 4 bases, the J end by 9 bases, with 13 bases between. CDR3 loop: CTCSVGGRGTLYF. The sequenced CDR3 bases are TGCACCTGCAGTGTCGGGGGGCGAGGTACGCTCTAT. Drawing the rest from reference TRBV1 and TRBJ1-3, the complete variable domain is VTLLEQNPRWRLVPRGQAVNLRCILKNSQYPWMSWYQQDLQKQLQWLFTLRSPGDKEVKSLPGADYLATRVTDTELRLQVANMSQGRTLYCTCSVGGRGTLYFGEGSRLIVV.

In its sample, this clone ranks as medium-sized. Gene names and germline match the mouse. The read gets to within 1 residue of the CDR3 end, and the germline J gene fills in the rest. This sequence joins TRBV19 and TRBJ2-5; TRBD2 matches at 8 bases. This CDR3 spans 14 amino acids. V lost 6 bases and J lost 1; bases outside the gene matches: 4. The germline CDR1 and CDR2 sequences are FNHDT and SITEND (reference sequence). CDR3 DNA (partial): TGTGCCAGCACCCAACTGGGGGACCAAGACACCCAGTAC. This codes for CASTQLGDQDTQY. Given in full, the CDR3 is CASTQLGDQDTQYF. Looking up the rest from reference TRBV19 and TRBJ2-5 gives the full variable domain: GGIITQTPKFLIGQEGQKLTLKCQQNFNHDTMYWYRQDSGKGLRLIYYSITENDLQKGDLSEGYDASREKKSSFSLTVTSAQKNEMAVFLCASTQLGDQDTQYFGPGTRLLVL.

Of note for this clone: Mouse gene names apply. The CDR3 goes on 1 residue after the read ends, and that part is filled in from the germline J gene. The V call is TRBV12-2, the J call TRBJ2-4; no clear D gene. Germline CDR1 reads SGHLS; CDR2 reads HYDKME. The CDR3 has 13 amino acids. The ends were cut back, 2 bases at V and 0 bases at J, with 5 bases in the middle. This CDR3 reads CASSRGSQNTLYF. CDR3 DNA, as far as it was read: TGTGCCAGCTCTCGAGGGAGTCAAAACACCTTGTAC.

This clone was counted a single time. Given a much more abundant clone one base away, this may be a read error. Germline and genes: mouse. The read terminates 1 residue ahead of where the CDR3 ends, so the germline J gene completes it. In the same sample, other DNA sequences code for this CDR3. V gene TRBV13-3 combines with J gene TRBJ1-2; weak D call: TRBD1 (6 bases). CDR3 size: 14 residues. From germline, CDR1 is NNHDY and CDR2 SYVADS. The CDR3 bases that were read are TGTGCCAGTAGTGGCCAACAGGGAAACTCCGACTACACC. Translating it yields CASSGQQGNSDYT. The whole CDR3 protein reads CASSGQQGNSDYTF.